Each of the 29 T cell receptor beta chains below was sequenced from the same sample in a study of blood T cell repertoires in COVID-19. The protocol was immunoSEQ multiplex PCR, while the TCRdb copy is restricted to in-frame clones and leaves out a portion. The table has 150,000 or so clones, roughly 87% seen once. Sequencing was carried out using PBMCs or T cells enriched from blood (not recorded which). The receptors originated from a woman in her 40s who had been exposed to COVID-19.

This chain connects TRBV2 to TRBJ2-1; D ambiguous. In germline, CDR1 is SNHLY, CDR2 FYNNEI. CDR3 size: 12 residues. V lost 3 bases to trimming and J lost 7 bases, with 7 bases between them. Here the CDR3 DNA reads TGTGCCAGCAGTGATGACTTGAATGAGCAGTTCTTC. Protein product: CASSDDLNEQFF.

The chain recombines TRBV3-1 (or the pseudogene TRBV3-2) with TRBJ2-1; 9 bases fit TRBD2. There are 15 residues in the CDR3. Germline CDR1 is LGHDT and CDR2 is YNNKEL (reference sequence). With V trimmed by 3 bases and J by 7 bases, 7 bases remained unmatched. CDR3 DNA sequence: TGTGCCAGCAGCCAGCGGGGCGGGAGGGCGAATGAGCAGTTCTTC. Amino acids: CASSQRGGRANEQFF.

The CDR3: CATSADSGRSTDTQYF. The CDR3 DNA is TGTGCCACCAGTGCCGATAGCGGGCGGAGCACAGATACGCAGTATTTT. The chain combines TRBV24-1 with TRBJ2-3; 7 nucleotides align to TRBD2. Losses at the gene ends were 5 bases for V and 0 bases for J; bases not matched to a gene: 7. This CDR3 comprises 16 residues. CDR1 is KGHDR and CDR2 is SFDVKD in the germline V gene.

J is TRBJ2-5 and V is TRBV15; 8 bases align to TRBD1. Germline values: CDR1 LNHNV, CDR2 YYDKDF (reference sequence). Trimming cost V 3 bases and J 3 bases; bases outside gene matches: 6. The length of the CDR3 is 15 residues. CDR3 coding DNA: TGTGCCACCAGCAGGGACAGGGCTAACAAAGAGACCCAGTACTTC. Protein: CATSRDRANKETQYF.

The CDR3 spells CASSGQGYGYTF. CDR3 DNA: TGTGCCAGCAGCGGCCAGGGCTATGGCTACACCTTC. The chain couples TRBV3-1 (or the pseudogene TRBV3-2) to TRBJ1-2; the D gene is possibly TRBD1 (5 bases). Germline CDR1 LGHDT, CDR2 YNNKEL (reference sequence). The CDR3 totals 12 residues. Trimming removed 5 bases from V and 4 bases from J, with 8 bases in between.

V is TRBV29-1 and J is TRBJ2-5; TRBD2 is a possible D gene (6 bases). The CDR3 runs to 11 residues. The germline gives CDR1 SQVTM, CDR2 ANQGSEA. Trimming left V 7 bases short and J 5 bases short, with 11 bases between. The DNA for the CDR3 is TGCAGCGGCGGGACTTTGGAGACCCAGTACTTC. The encoded protein is CSGGTLETQYF.

This clone was picked up a small number of times. The rearrangement links TRBV4-3 to TRBJ2-1; tentatively, D is TRBD2 (6 bases). The V end lost 1 base, the J end lost 4 bases, and 17 bases lay between the germline ends. This CDR3 is 17 amino acids long. Per the germline V gene, CDR1 is LGHNA and CDR2 is YSLEER. Here the CDR3 reads CASSQAEGRLAYNEQFF. CDR3 DNA: TGCGCCAGCAGCCAAGCGGAGGGCCGTTTAGCGTACAATGAGCAGTTCTTC.

The V call is TRBV13, the J call TRBJ1-2; TRBD1 aligns across 8 bases. Germline V gene lookup returns CDR1 PRHDT and CDR2 FYEKMQ (reference sequence). V was clipped by 3 bases and J by 2 bases; unmatched bases: 5. CDR3 length equals 15 residues. The CDR3 nucleotides are TGTGCCAGCAGCTTTCGAGACAGGGGAAACTATGGCTACACCTTC. Protein: CASSFRDRGNYGYTF.

This clone was detected only a few times. This sequence joins TRBV7-9 and TRBJ1-4; possible D gene TRBD1, 5 bases. The CDR3 is 13 amino acids. Trimming removed 6 bases from V and 7 bases from J, with 12 bases in between. In germline, CDR1 is SEHNR, CDR2 FQNEAQ (reference sequence). CDR3 sequence: CASRYRGSEKLFF. For the CDR3, the DNA is TGTGCCAGCAGATATCGGGGGAGTGAAAAACTGTTTTTT.

The chain has TRBV5-1 and TRBJ1-4; D remains unclear. The CDR3 length is 15 residues. Germline assignment: CDR1 SGHRS and CDR2 YFSETQ. V was trimmed by 0 bases and J by 3 bases, leaving 9 bases between them. The DNA for the CDR3 is TGCGCCAGCAGCTTGGGCAGTCCCTCTAATGAAAAACTGTTTTTT. It translates to CASSLGSPSNEKLFF.

This chain connects TRBV12-3 or TRBV12-4 to TRBJ1-5; D ambiguous. CDR3 size: 13 residues. The ends were cut back, 3 bases at V and 9 bases at J, with 12 bases in the middle. The CDR3 sequence is CASSLARSGPQHF. The CDR3 coding sequence is TGTGCCAGCAGTTTGGCTAGGTCTGGGCCCCAGCATTTT.

This chain joins TRBV5-4 and TRBJ2-7, with D possibly matching TRBD1 (5 bases). CDR3 length equals 16 residues. Trimming stripped 4 bases from V and 7 bases from J, with 24 bases between. Germline V gene lookup returns CDR1 SGHNT and CDR2 YYREEE (reference sequence). In DNA form, the CDR3 reads TGTGCCAGCAGCCGTATTACACAGAGATTGAAGGGGGAGCAGTACTTC. Translation: CASSRITQRLKGEQYF.

The table lists this clone with a count of one. The chain joins TRBV5-1 to TRBJ2-2, with 7 positions matching TRBD1. CDR3 length: 16 residues. The V segment lost 1 base and the J segment 1 base; nucleotides outside the gene matches: 4. Germline V gives CDR1 SGHRS, CDR2 YFSETQ. CDR3 in DNA: TGCGCCAGCAGCTTGTCCGCAGGGGGGAACACCGGGGAGCTGTTTTTT. Residues: CASSLSAGGNTGELFF.

The rearrangement links TRBV19 to TRBJ2-1; TRBD2 is a possible D gene (6 bases). V was trimmed by 3 bases and J by 8 bases, leaving 8 bases between them. Germline CDR1 LNHDA, CDR2 SQIVND (reference sequence). This CDR3 contains 12 residues. CDR3 sequence reads: CASSIGEDEQFF. CDR3 nucleotides: TGTGCCAGTAGTATTGGGGAGGATGAGCAGTTCTTC.

The chain employs TRBV6-5 and TRBJ1-3, with D uncertain. The CDR3 is made up of 13 amino acids. CDR1 is MNHEY and CDR2 is SVGAGI in the germline V gene. V shed 7 bases and J shed 7 bases, with 14 bases lying between them. The CDR3, as DNA: TGTGCCAGCATTCCCAGGAAATGGAACACCATATATTTT. It yields the protein CASIPRKWNTIYF.

The chain has TRBV5-6 and TRBJ1-2; D possibly corresponds to TRBD1 (5 bases). The CDR3 covers 15 residues. Germline lookup yields CDR1 SGHDT and CDR2 YYEEEE. Trimming took 5 bases from V and 3 from J, leaving 17 bases between them. The CDR3 loop is CASRMEGRGDYGYTF. CDR3 bases: TGTGCCAGCAGGATGGAGGGGCGGGGGGACTATGGCTACACCTTC.

This clone was detected only once. The CDR3 spells CASSNGRGSRASQPQHF. As DNA, the CDR3 is TGTGCCAGTAGTAATGGTCGAGGCAGCAGGGCTAGTCAGCCCCAGCATTTT. The V and J genes are TRBV19 and TRBJ1-5; possible D gene TRBD1, 5 bases. The CDR3 length is 17 residues. Per germline, CDR1 LNHDA and CDR2 SQIVND (reference sequence). Trimming stripped 4 bases from V and 6 bases from J, with 22 bases between.

The rearrangement links TRBV7-8 to TRBJ2-3; D possibly corresponds to TRBD2 (7 bases). Trimming shortened V by 3 bases and J by 0 bases, and 10 bases separated the two germline ends. The CDR3 totals 15 residues. In germline, CDR1 is SGHVS, CDR2 FQNEAQ. CDR3 amino acids: CASSLRGQSTDTQYF. In DNA, the CDR3 is TGTGCCAGCAGCTTGCGGGGGCAAAGCACAGATACGCAGTATTTT.

J is TRBJ1-2 and V is TRBV27; 10 bases map to TRBD1. CDR1 is MNHEY, CDR2 SMNVEV, per germline (reference sequence). The CDR3 sequence is 14 residues long. The J segment lost 9 bases and the V segment lost 0 bases, leaving 4 bases of the junction unmatched. The CDR3, as DNA: TGTGCCAGCAGTTTATCGGCGGGACAGGGGCGCTACACCTTC. This codes for CASSLSAGQGRYTF.

This chain joins TRBV7-3 and TRBJ2-2; 8 bases map to TRBD1. The CDR3 has 14 residues. Germline assignment: CDR1 SGHTA and CDR2 FQGTGA. Losses at the gene ends were 7 bases for V and 5 bases for J; bases not matched to a gene: 6. DNA of the CDR3: TGTGCCAGCACCAAAACAGGGGGTACCGGGGAGCTGTTTTTT. It encodes CASTKTGGTGELFF.

The rearrangement links TRBV15 to TRBJ2-7; 11 bases agree with TRBD1. J gave up 3 bases and V 1 base, and 5 bases lay outside the gene matches. Looked up from germline, CDR1 is LNHNV and CDR2 is YYDKDF (reference sequence). This CDR3 region has 16 residues. CDR3 loop: CATSRVAGQGVYEQYF. CDR3 in DNA: TGTGCCACCAGCAGAGTGGCGGGACAGGGGGTCTACGAGCAGTACTTC.

V and J are TRBV4-3 and TRBJ2-7; D uncertain. This CDR3 region has 16 residues. V shed 0 bases and J shed 5 bases, with 17 bases lying between them. Germline CDR1 and CDR2: LGHNA and YSLEER. In DNA, the CDR3 is TGCGCCAGCAGCCAAGACCCGATGACAAGCTTCAACGAGCAGTACTTC. It yields the protein CASSQDPMTSFNEQYF.

This chain connects TRBV2 to TRBJ2-3, with TRBD2 matching over 12 bases. The trim removed 10 bases at V and 3 bases at J, leaving 8 bases unmatched. CDR1 and CDR2 (germline): SNHLY, FYNNEI. The CDR3 sequence is 15 residues long. For the CDR3, the DNA is TGTGCCACCCTCTTACTAGCGGGGGGAACAGATACGCAGTATTTT. Amino acids: CATLLLAGGTDTQYF.

This chain uses TRBV6-5 with TRBJ2-2; 8 bases map to TRBD1. Germline V gene data show CDR1 as MNHEY and CDR2 as SVGAGI. This CDR3 is built from 14 residues. V was clipped by 7 bases and J by 3 bases; unmatched bases: 4. Here the CDR3 DNA reads TGTGCCAGCAACACAGGGGGATACACCGGGGAGCTGTTTTTT. Protein: CASNTGGYTGELFF.

The V gene is TRBV6-2 or TRBV6-3, the J gene TRBJ1-5, with TRBD1 identical over 9 bases. The CDR3 totals 14 residues. Germline trimming cut 5 bases from V and 5 bases from J; bases unmatched to any gene: 4. Germline V lookup: CDR1 MNHEY, CDR2 SVGEGT. The CDR3 DNA is TGTGCCAGCAGTCCGGACAGGGGCTATCAGCCCCAGCATTTT. It specifies CASSPDRGYQPQHF.

This clone was found a few times. The chain uses TRBV21-1 and TRBJ1-5. TRBV21-1 is termed a pseudogene. This CDR3 has 16 amino acids. CDR3 sequence: CASSKAWEGFDQPQHF. Written as DNA, the CDR3 is TGTGCCAGCAGCAAAGCGTGGGAGGGTTTCGATCAGCCCCAGCATTTT.

The chain has TRBV28 and TRBJ2-1; perhaps TRBD2 as D (6 bases). Between the trimmed V and J ends, which lost 7 bases and 8 bases, there was a span of 18 bases. The CDR3 consists of 14 residues. Looked up from germline, CDR1 is MDHEN and CDR2 is SYDVKM. CDR3 DNA sequence: TGTGCCAGCATCCCCCCTGGGACTTGGGATGAGCAGTTCTTC. Its protein product is CASIPPGTWDEQFF.

This clone was picked up one time. The chain combines TRBV29-1 with TRBJ2-3; TRBD2 matches 7 bases. The V and J ends lost 0 bases and 0 bases, in that order; junction bases with no gene match: 9. The CDR3 has 17 residues. Per the germline V gene, CDR1 is SQVTM and CDR2 is ANQGSEA. In DNA, the CDR3 is TGCAGCGTTGAAGAGGTCCTTGGCGGGGGAAGCACAGATACGCAGTATTTT. The encoded protein is CSVEEVLGGGSTDTQYF.

The chain has TRBV10-1 and TRBJ2-5, with 9 bases aligning to TRBD2. The V segment lost 0 bases and the J segment 2 bases; nucleotides outside the gene matches: 7. Germline V lookup: CDR1 WNHNN, CDR2 SYGVQD (reference sequence). The CDR3 has 17 amino acids. This CDR3 is CASSESYRGGVQETQYF. DNA of the CDR3: TGCGCCAGCAGTGAGTCGTATCGCGGGGGGGTGCAAGAGACCCAGTACTTC.